The 15 T cell receptor beta chains in this list originate from one sample, sequenced in a study of T cells in Graves' hyperthyroidism and ophthalmopathy. Template material for amplifying TCR beta CDR3 regions consisted of RNA transcripts. First-round RT-PCR with HTBI primers amplified the TCR CDR3 region. TCRdb reanalysed the multiplex PCR reads using MiXCR and keeps one entry per CDR3 protein. The data hold almost 350,000 distinct CDR3 sequences, with 15% to 20% observed a single time. Material: blood. Every receptor here comes from a woman aged 40-49 years with Graves' ophthalmopathy.

The rearrangement links TRBV6-4 to TRBJ2-7, with D perhaps being TRBD1 or TRBD2 (5 bases each). This CDR3 is built from 18 residues. Trimming removed 2 bases from V and 0 bases from J, with 20 bases in between. CDR1 and CDR2 from the germline V gene are MRHNA and SNTAGT. This chain's CDR3 is CASSDKSGGRARSYEQYF. DNA of the CDR3: TGTGCCAGCAGTGACAAAAGTGGGGGACGTGCACGCTCCTACGAGCAGTACTTC.

This clonotype was recorded at least ten times. The chain recombines TRBV27 with TRBJ1-6; D ambiguous. The CDR3 contains 15 residues. Trimming left V 6 bases short and J 0 bases short, with 9 bases between. Germline V gives CDR1 MNHEY, CDR2 SMNVEV (reference sequence). This CDR3 reads CASRRRSSYNSPLHF. The CDR3 nucleotides are TGTGCCAGCAGGAGGAGGAGCTCCTATAATTCACCCCTCCACTTT.

This clonotype was detected many times. One end of the junction fails to match germline, which may point to a read error. This chain uses TRBV7-7 with TRBJ2-2; 9 nucleotides agree with TRBD1. In germline, CDR1 is SSHAT, CDR2 FNYEAQ (reference sequence). This CDR3 spans 15 amino acids. The CDR3 is CASSSGTGMTGELFF. The CDR3 DNA sequence: TGTGCTAGCAGCTCCGGGACAGGGATGACCGGGGAGCTGTTTTTT.

This clonotype was seen ten or more times. Relative to the germline gene, one junction end is altered; a read error may explain this. The chain couples TRBV4-3 to TRBJ1-5, with 8 positions matching TRBD1. The CDR3 contains 15 residues. The germline V gene encodes CDR1 LGHNA and CDR2 YSLEER. The CDR3 reads CASSQVQGGNQPQHF. The CDR3 DNA reads as TGTGCCAGCAGCCAGGTACAGGGGGGCAATCAGCCCCAGCATTTT.

This clonotype was observed many times. The chain employs TRBV27 and TRBJ2-2; D perhaps matches TRBD2 (6 bases). Germline V gene sequence: CDR1 MNHEY, CDR2 SMNVEV (reference sequence). This CDR3 has 13 residues. V was clipped by 11 bases and J by 1 base, with 11 bases between them. The chain's CDR3 is CACAEGNTGELFF. The CDR3 DNA is TGTGCCTGCGCGGAGGGGAACACCGGGGAGCTGTTTTTT.

The chain joins TRBV13 to TRBJ1-4, with unresolved D. The V end was cut by 5 bases, the J end by 0 bases, with 19 bases between. The CDR3 has 18 residues. The germline gives CDR1 PRHDT, CDR2 FYEKMQ (reference sequence). The CDR3 loop is CASSPSVPTGTTNEKLFF. As DNA, the CDR3 is TGTGCCAGCAGCCCTTCCGTCCCAACCGGGACAACTAATGAAAAACTGTTTTTT. The entire variable domain, with the rest obtained from reference TRBV13 and TRBJ1-4, is as follows: AAGVIQSPRHLIKEKRETATLKCYPIPRHDTVYWYQQGPGQDPQFLISFYEKMQSDKGSIPDRFSAQQFSDYHSELNMSSLELGDSALYFCASSPSVPTGTTNEKLFFGSGTQLSVL.

This clonotype was observed a few times. The rearrangement links TRBV28 to TRBJ1-3; TRBD1 agrees at 7 bases. The CDR3 contains 16 residues. The J segment lost 1 base and the V segment lost 7 bases, leaving 10 bases of the junction unmatched. From germline, CDR1 is MDHEN and CDR2 SYDVKM. CDR3 residues: CASTSGQLGSGNTIYF. In DNA, the CDR3 is TGTGCCAGCACCTCGGGACAGTTGGGATCTGGAAACACCATATATTTT. The variable domain in full, completed from reference TRBV28 and TRBJ1-3, reads DVKVTQSSRYLVKRTGEKVFLECVQDMDHENMFWYRQDPGLGLRLIYFSYDVKMKEKGDIPEGYSVSREKKERFSLILESASTNQTSMYLCASTSGQLGSGNTIYFGEGSWLTVV.

This clonotype was counted ten times or more. The chain couples TRBV7-2 to TRBJ2-1; 9 bases are shared with TRBD2. With 4 bases clipped from V and 4 bases from J, the junction kept 2 bases outside the gene matches. The CDR3 totals 14 residues. CDR1 SGHTA and CDR2 FQGNSA come from the germline V gene. The DNA for the CDR3 is TGTGCCAGCAGCTCTCTAGCGGGGTACAATGAGCAGTTCTTC. Translating gives CASSSLAGYNEQFF.

In its sample, this clonotype was seen many times. The V and J genes are TRBV19 and TRBJ2-2; D possibly corresponds to TRBD2 (5 bases). The CDR3 runs 16 residues. Trimming took 10 bases from V and 1 from J, leaving 19 bases between them. Germline values: CDR1 LNHDA, CDR2 SQIVND (reference sequence). The CDR3 DNA sequence: TGTGCCACTCAACCTCCTAGCCGGGTGAACACCGGGGAGCTGTTTTTT. Translated, it gives CATQPPSRVNTGELFF.

There are many counts of this clonotype. J is TRBJ2-7 and V is TRBV11-2; D is ambiguous. V gave up 1 base and J gave up 2 bases, with 9 bases separating them. Germline CDR1 and CDR2: SGHAT and FQNNGV. This CDR3 region has 14 residues. For the CDR3, the DNA is TGTGCCAGCAGCTTAGGACTGTCCACCTACGAGCAGTACTTC. It encodes CASSLGLSTYEQYF.

This clonotype was detected ten times or more. The genes are TRBV12-3 or TRBV12-4 and TRBJ2-7; D not resolved. V was clipped by 2 bases and J by 1 base, with 6 bases between them. This CDR3 has 13 amino acids. CDR3 sequence reads: CASSLLGSYEQYF. The CDR3 bases are TGTGCCAGCAGTTTACTAGGGTCCTACGAGCAGTACTTC.

CDR3 sequence: CASSFFTGGLPYEQYF. DNA for the CDR3: TGTGCCAGCAGCTTTTTTACAGGGGGCCTTCCCTACGAGCAGTACTTC. The chain is built from TRBV6-1 and TRBJ2-7; 9 nucleotides line up with TRBD1. In germline, CDR1 is MNHNS, CDR2 SASEGT. The CDR3 spans 16 residues. V shed 6 bases, J shed 2 bases, and the junction held 11 bases outside the gene matches.

This clonotype was counted ten times or more. The chain combines TRBV11-2 with TRBJ2-7; perhaps TRBD1 as D (5 bases). CDR1 and CDR2 from the germline V gene are SGHAT and FQNNGV. The CDR3 is 13 residues long. V was cut by 5 bases and J by 7 bases, with 15 bases left in between. CDR3 bases: TGTGCCAGCAGCCATAAAGGGGCTCGGGAGCAGTACTTC. Protein: CASSHKGAREQYF. Together with reference TRBV11-2 and TRBJ2-7, the CDR3 gives the full variable domain: EAGVAQSPRYKIIEKRQSVAFWCNPISGHATLYWYQQILGQGPKLLIQFQNNGVVDDSQLPKDRFSAERLKGVDSTLKIQPAKLEDSAVYLCASSHKGAREQYFGPGTRLTVT.

This clonotype showed up many times. This chain links TRBV6-2 or TRBV6-3 with TRBJ2-2; 12 bases fit TRBD2. The germline V gene encodes CDR1 MNHEY and CDR2 SVGEGT. V lost 6 bases, J lost 6 bases, and 5 bases stayed unmatched. CDR3 size: 15 residues. This chain's CDR3 is CASSRLAGVAGELFF. The CDR3 DNA sequence: TGTGCCAGCAGCCGACTAGCGGGAGTAGCCGGGGAGCTGTTTTTT.

The chain has TRBV5-1 and TRBJ2-7; a weak D match, TRBD1 (5 bases). This CDR3 is built from 14 residues. The germline gives CDR1 SGHRS, CDR2 YFSETQ. Trimming cost V 0 bases and J 5 bases, with 12 bases left between them. CDR3 amino acids: CASSLGQGVDEQYF. In DNA, the CDR3 is TGCGCCAGCAGCTTGGGCCAGGGTGTTGACGAGCAGTACTTC.